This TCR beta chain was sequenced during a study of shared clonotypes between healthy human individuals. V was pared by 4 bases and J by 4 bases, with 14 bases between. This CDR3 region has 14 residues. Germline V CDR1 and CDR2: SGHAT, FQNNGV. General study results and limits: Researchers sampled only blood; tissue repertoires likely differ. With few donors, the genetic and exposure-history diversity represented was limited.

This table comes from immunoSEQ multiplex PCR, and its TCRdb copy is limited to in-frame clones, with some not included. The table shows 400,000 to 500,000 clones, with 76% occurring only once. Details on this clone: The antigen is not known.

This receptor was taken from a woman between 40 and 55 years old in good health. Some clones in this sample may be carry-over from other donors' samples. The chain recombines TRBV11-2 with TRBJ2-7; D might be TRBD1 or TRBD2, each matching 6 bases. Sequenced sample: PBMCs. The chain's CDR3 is CASSWGAGKYEQYF. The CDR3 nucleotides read TGTGCCAGCAGCTGGGGGGCCGGAAAATACGAGCAGTACTTC.